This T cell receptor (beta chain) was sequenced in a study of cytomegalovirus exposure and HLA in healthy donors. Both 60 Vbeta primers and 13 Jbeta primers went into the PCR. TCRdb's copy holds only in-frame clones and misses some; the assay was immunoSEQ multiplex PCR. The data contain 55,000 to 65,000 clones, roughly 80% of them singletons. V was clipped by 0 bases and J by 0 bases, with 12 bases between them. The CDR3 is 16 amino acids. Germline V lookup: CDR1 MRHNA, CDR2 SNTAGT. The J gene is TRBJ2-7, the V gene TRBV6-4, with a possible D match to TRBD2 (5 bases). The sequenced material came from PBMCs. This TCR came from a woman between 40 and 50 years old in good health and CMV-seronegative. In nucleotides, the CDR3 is TGTGCCAGCAGTGACTCGAGTCCGGGATACTCCTACGAGCAGTACTTC. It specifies CASSDSSPGYSYEQYF.